The rows below give T cell receptor beta chains drawn from one sample of a study of OX40 agonist ivuxolimab in advanced cancers. Sequencing was performed with immunoSEQ multiplex PCR; in TCRdb, only in-frame clones are kept and a portion is missing. The sample consists of under 90,000 clones, less than 95% of them appearing once. The sequenced sample was CD4+ or CD8+ T cells sorted from blood, obtained in a trial of the OX40 agonist ivuxolimab. Source of these receptors: an adult with an advanced solid tumor such as melanoma, head and neck, liver or kidney cancer. Both conserved end residues are part of each CDR3. D genes are given only for firm matches. The size field is filled for only some rows; it gives once, few, many or a size class.

J: TRBJ2-1
D: .
V: TRBV18
size: .
CDR3: CASSAEGSSYNEQFF
DNA: TGTGCCAGCTCAGCGGAGGGGAGCTCCTACAATGAGCAGTTCTTC

J: TRBJ2-7
D: .
V: TRBV20-1
size: .
CDR3: CSAREGDEQYF
DNA: TGCAGTGCAAGAGAGGGGGACGAGCAGTACTTC

J: TRBJ1-5
D: .
V: TRBV11-3
size: .
CDR3: CASSLGGQVNQPQHF
DNA: TGTGCCAGCAGCTTAGGCGGCCAGGTCAATCAGCCCCAGCATTTT

J: TRBJ2-2
D: .
V: TRBV11-2
size: .
CDR3: CASSLAGGVPGELFF
DNA: TGTGCCAGCAGCTTAGCCGGCGGGGTACCCGGGGAGCTGTTTTTT

J: TRBJ2-1
D: .
V: TRBV6-1
size: .
CDR3: CASHPTQGGGYEQFF
DNA: TGTGCCAGCCACCCTACCCAAGGGGGGGGATATGAGCAGTTCTTC

J: TRBJ1-4
D: TRBD1
V: TRBV6-5
size: .
CDR3: CASSLGQGGEKLFF
DNA: TGTGCCAGCAGTTTGGGACAGGGCGGTGAAAAACTGTTTTTT

J: TRBJ2-4
D: .
V: TRBV6-1
size: .
CDR3: CASSAEGAGVPLAKNIQYF
DNA: TGTGCCAGCAGTGCGGAGGGGGCGGGAGTGCCCCTAGCCAAAAACATTCAGTACTTC

J: TRBJ2-1
D: TRBD2
V: TRBV19
size: .
CDR3: CASSRLAGGSYNEQFF
DNA: TGTGCCAGTAGCCGACTAGCGGGGGGCTCCTACAATGAGCAGTTCTTC

J: TRBJ1-1
D: .
V: TRBV28
size: .
CDR3: CASSSSMNTEAFF
DNA: TGTGCCAGCAGTTCTTCCATGAACACTGAAGCTTTCTTT

J: TRBJ1-1
D: TRBD1
V: TRBV28
size: .
CDR3: CASSLSARTGDTEAFF
DNA: TGTGCCAGCAGTTTATCGGCGAGGACAGGGGACACTGAAGCTTTCTTT

J: TRBJ1-2
D: .
V: TRBV7-9
size: .
CDR3: CASSTILWAGPRGGYTF
DNA: TGTGCCAGCAGTACTATACTCTGGGCAGGGCCTAGAGGGGGCTACACCTTC

J: TRBJ2-3
D: .
V: TRBV5-1
size: .
CDR3: CASGVGGASTDTQYF
DNA: TGCGCCAGCGGCGTGGGGGGGGCTAGCACAGATACGCAGTATTTT

J: TRBJ2-1
D: TRBD1
V: TRBV7-6
size: once
CDR3: CASSPTGARNEQFF
DNA: TGTGCCAGCAGCCCTACAGGGGCAAGGAATGAGCAGTTCTTC

J: TRBJ2-7
D: .
V: TRBV7-8
size: .
CDR3: CASRTTQSYEQYF
DNA: TGTGCCAGCAGAACGACTCAATCCTACGAGCAGTACTTC

J: TRBJ2-5
D: .
V: TRBV18
size: .
CDR3: CASSRTQETQYF
DNA: TGTGCCAGCTCACGCACACAAGAGACCCAGTACTTC

J: TRBJ2-3
D: .
V: TRBV19
size: .
CDR3: CASSKARASDTQYF
DNA: TGTGCCAGTAGTAAGGCTAGGGCTTCAGATACGCAGTATTTT

J: TRBJ2-7
D: .
V: TRBV5-1
size: .
CDR3: CASRLVEFDEQYF
DNA: TGCGCCAGCAGACTAGTCGAGTTTGACGAGCAGTACTTC

J: TRBJ2-2
D: .
V: TRBV11-2
size: .
CDR3: CASSFWGNTGELFF
DNA: TGTGCCAGCAGCTTCTGGGGGAACACCGGGGAGCTGTTTTTT

J: TRBJ2-7
D: .
V: TRBV5-1
size: few
CDR3: CASSLISATYEQYF
DNA: TGCGCCAGCAGCTTGATTAGCGCGACCTACGAGCAGTACTTC

J: TRBJ1-1
D: TRBD1
V: TRBV19
size: .
CDR3: CASRHDRGSNTEAFF
DNA: TGTGCCAGTAGGCACGACAGGGGATCGAACACTGAAGCTTTCTTT

J: TRBJ1-2
D: .
V: TRBV6-1
size: .
CDR3: CASNHERGYTF
DNA: TGTGCCAGTAACCATGAGCGCGGCTACACCTTC

J: TRBJ2-3
D: .
V: TRBV6-1
size: .
CDR3: CASALPGADTQYF
DNA: TGTGCCAGCGCTCTCCCAGGGGCAGATACGCAGTATTTT

J: TRBJ1-2
D: .
V: TRBV6-5
size: few
CDR3: CASSYSIGEGYGYTF
DNA: TGTGCCAGCAGTTACTCGATAGGGGAAGGCTATGGCTACACCTTC

J: TRBJ2-7
D: .
V: TRBV6-1
size: .
CDR3: CASRRQGNYEQYF
DNA: TGTGCCAGTCGAAGGCAGGGTAATTACGAGCAGTACTTC

J: TRBJ2-1
D: TRBD2
V: TRBV11-2
size: .
CDR3: CASSREAAGEQFF
DNA: TGTGCCAGCAGCCGGGAGGCGGCGGGGGAGCAGTTCTTC

J: TRBJ2-7
D: .
V: TRBV5-1
size: .
CDR3: CASSSGAGAYEQYF
DNA: TGCGCCAGCAGCTCAGGGGCAGGGGCCTACGAGCAGTACTTC

J: TRBJ1-6
D: .
V: TRBV11-3
size: few
CDR3: CASSSGTRRSLHF
DNA: TGTGCCAGCAGCTCCGGGACGAGAAGATCCCTCCACTTT

J: TRBJ2-3
D: .
V: TRBV5-1
size: .
CDR3: CASRAPSTDTQYF
DNA: TGCGCCAGCAGGGCCCCTAGCACAGATACGCAGTATTTT

J: TRBJ1-1
D: TRBD1
V: TRBV6-5
size: .
CDR3: CASSSRVGGGAFF
DNA: TGTGCCAGCAGTTCCCGGGTAGGGGGCGGAGCTTTCTTT

J: TRBJ1-5
D: .
V: TRBV6-1
size: .
CDR3: CASSGVTDNQPQHF
DNA: TGTGCCAGCAGTGGGGTTACGGACAATCAGCCCCAGCATTTT

J: TRBJ2-1
D: TRBD2
V: TRBV7-9
size: .
CDR3: CASSWTSVEQFF
DNA: TGTGCCAGCAGCTGGACTAGCGTCGAGCAGTTCTTC

J: TRBJ2-3
D: .
V: TRBV4-1
size: .
CDR3: CASSGPGSPDTQYF
DNA: TGCGCCAGCAGCGGGCCGGGGTCGCCAGATACGCAGTATTTT

J: TRBJ2-1
D: TRBD2
V: TRBV9
size: .
CDR3: CASSVASSGVAEQFF
DNA: TGTGCCAGCAGCGTAGCTAGTAGCGGGGTCGCTGAGCAGTTCTTC

J: TRBJ2-7
D: TRBD2
V: TRBV7-9
size: .
CDR3: CASSLFLAGGPPRYEQYF
DNA: TGTGCCAGCAGCTTATTTCTAGCGGGAGGTCCCCCAAGATACGAGCAGTACTTC

J: TRBJ2-7
D: TRBD2
V: TRBV19
size: .
CDR3: CASSAPVWGGIPYEQYF
DNA: TGTGCCAGTAGTGCCCCCGTTTGGGGGGGAATCCCCTACGAGCAGTACTTC

J: TRBJ1-2
D: .
V: TRBV28
size: .
CDR3: CASSLIQRNVGYTF
DNA: TGTGCCAGCAGTTTAATACAGCGAAATGTTGGCTACACCTTC

J: TRBJ2-3
D: TRBD1
V: TRBV27
size: .
CDR3: CASSLTGTARTDTQYF
DNA: TGTGCCAGCAGTTTAACCGGGACAGCCCGCACAGATACGCAGTATTTT

J: TRBJ1-4
D: TRBD1
V: TRBV19
size: .
CDR3: CASRDRYEKLFF
DNA: TGTGCCAGCAGGGACAGATATGAAAAACTGTTTTTT

J: TRBJ1-4
D: TRBD1
V: TRBV7-2
size: .
CDR3: CASSLGGTANEKLFF
DNA: TGTGCCAGCAGCCTCGGCGGGACAGCTAATGAAAAACTGTTTTTT

J: TRBJ1-3
D: TRBD1
V: TRBV7-2
size: .
CDR3: CASSLRGATGNTIYF
DNA: TGTGCCAGCAGCCTCAGGGGGGCGACTGGAAACACCATATATTTT

J: TRBJ1-1
D: .
V: TRBV14
size: few
CDR3: CASSPCVRVGTEAFF
DNA: TGTGCCAGCAGCCCTTGCGTGAGGGTGGGAACTGAAGCTTTCTTT

J: TRBJ2-3
D: TRBD2
V: TRBV11-1
size: .
CDR3: CASSLGGRIPDTQYF
DNA: TGTGCCAGCAGCTTGGGCGGGAGGATACCAGATACGCAGTATTTT